These 27 T cell receptor beta chains share one sample of origin, sequenced in a study of blood T cell repertoires in COVID-19. The protocol was immunoSEQ multiplex PCR, while the TCRdb copy is restricted to in-frame clones and leaves out a portion. The data show over 45,000 clones, 70% to 90% seen once. Sequencing was carried out using peripheral blood. Receptors originate from a man in his sixties with acute or convalescent COVID-19.

The rearrangement links TRBV3-1 (or the pseudogene TRBV3-2) to TRBJ1-1; D remains unclear. Trimming removed 1 base from V and 10 bases from J, with 22 bases in between. The CDR3 contains 16 residues. CDR1 is LGHDT, CDR2 YNNKEL, per germline (reference sequence). The CDR3 DNA is TGTGCCAGCAGCCAAGTCGGGAGGGCTTCATTTCTGGGAGCTTTCTTT. Protein sequence: CASSQVGRASFLGAFF.

V and J are TRBV19 and TRBJ2-3; 11 bases match TRBD2. This CDR3 spans 15 amino acids. With V trimmed by 3 bases and J by 4 bases, 3 bases remained unmatched. Germline CDR1 LNHDA, CDR2 SQIVND (reference sequence). The CDR3 loop reads CASSMVTSGADTQYF. As DNA, the CDR3 is TGTGCCAGTAGTATGGTGACTAGCGGGGCAGATACGCAGTATTTT.

The chain is built from TRBV4-2 and TRBJ2-1, with D uncertain. Per germline, CDR1 LGHNA and CDR2 YNFKEQ. V was pared by 0 bases and J by 8 bases, with 11 bases between. The CDR3 sequence is 14 residues long. The DNA of the CDR3 is TGTGCCAGCAGCCAAGATCTTTTTCAGTATGAGCAGTTCTTC. Protein product: CASSQDLFQYEQFF.

This clone came up once. This chain uses TRBV6-1 with TRBJ1-2; D ambiguous. V was cut by 3 bases and J by 3 bases, with 8 bases left in between. This CDR3 has 13 residues. Germline loops: CDR1 MNHNS, CDR2 SASEGT. CDR3: CASSDRSHYGYTF. The CDR3 DNA reads TGTGCCAGCAGTGACCGGAGCCACTATGGCTACACCTTC.

The chain is built from TRBV6-1 and TRBJ2-5; TRBD2 might be the D (6 bases). Trimming left V 3 bases short and J 0 bases short, with 8 bases between. The CDR3 extends over 14 amino acids. The germline V gene encodes CDR1 MNHNS and CDR2 SASEGT. CDR3: CASSEGGYQETQYF. The CDR3 DNA reads TGTGCCAGCAGTGAGGGGGGATACCAAGAGACCCAGTACTTC.

This chain joins TRBV5-5 and TRBJ2-1; D perhaps matches TRBD1 (5 bases). This CDR3 is 15 amino acids long. The germline V gene encodes CDR1 SGHKS and CDR2 YYEKEE (reference sequence). V lost 3 bases to trimming and J lost 0 bases, with 10 bases between them. CDR3 DNA sequence: TGTGCCAGCAGCTCCGACGACAGCTCCTACAATGAGCAGTTCTTC. Its protein product is CASSSDDSSYNEQFF. Complete variable domain (other parts from reference TRBV5-5 and TRBJ2-1): DAGVTQSPTHLIKTRGQQVTLRCSPISGHKSVSWYQQVLGQGPQFIFQYYEKEERGRGNFPDRFSARQFPNYSSELNVNALLLGDSALYLCASSSDDSSYNEQFFGPGTRLTVL.

The chain joins TRBV27 to TRBJ2-1; D is perhaps TRBD2 (5 bases). The ends were cut back, 3 bases at V and 8 bases at J, with 14 bases in the middle. The CDR3 runs 14 residues. Germline assignment: CDR1 MNHEY and CDR2 SMNVEV (reference sequence). In DNA, the CDR3 is TGTGCCAGCAGTTTTTTTCGGGGAACCGATGAGCAGTTCTTC. It codes for CASSFFRGTDEQFF.

This chain uses TRBV7-3 with TRBJ2-1; 11 bases agree with TRBD2. This CDR3 comprises 16 residues. Germline loops: CDR1 SGHTA, CDR2 FQGTGA. V shed 2 bases and J 6 bases; nucleotides not matched to a gene: 6. CDR3 region: CASSLLISGGANEQFF. The CDR3 nucleotides read TGTGCCAGCAGCTTACTCATTAGCGGGGGGGCCAATGAGCAGTTCTTC.

This sequence joins TRBV7-8 and TRBJ2-7, with 11 nucleotides matching TRBD2. Germline V gene data show CDR1 as SGHVS and CDR2 as FQNEAQ. The CDR3 spans 14 residues. V gave up 5 bases and J gave up 4 bases; unmatched junction bases: 4. CDR3 bases: TGTGCCAGCAGCCAGGGGACTAGCGGATACGAGCAGTACTTC. Its translation: CASSQGTSGYEQYF.

The rearrangement links TRBV6-6 to TRBJ2-7; perhaps TRBD2 as D (6 bases). The CDR3 is made up of 14 amino acids. Deletions cut 4 bases from V and 2 bases from J, with 12 bases between. Germline V gene sequence: CDR1 MNHNY, CDR2 SVGAGI (reference sequence). CDR3 in amino acids: CASSLRTTTYEQYF. The CDR3, as DNA: TGTGCCAGCAGTTTGAGGACTACAACCTACGAGCAGTACTTC.

The V gene is TRBV30, the J gene TRBJ2-3, with 7 bases matching TRBD2. Germline V CDR1 and CDR2: GTSNPN, SVGIG (reference sequence). V lost 7 bases, J lost 5 bases, and 9 bases stayed unmatched. This CDR3 region has 13 residues. The DNA of the CDR3 is TGTGCCTCCCAGCGGGGCTTGCAAGATACGCAGTATTTT. It is translated as CASQRGLQDTQYF.

This chain uses TRBV2 with TRBJ1-6, with D possibly matching TRBD1 (5 bases). CDR3 length equals 15 residues. CDR1 is SNHLY and CDR2 is FYNNEI in the germline V gene. V lost 5 bases to trimming and J lost 7 bases, with 15 bases between them. The chain's CDR3 is CASSSIGVNNSPLHF. CDR3 nucleotide sequence: TGTGCCAGCAGTTCCATAGGGGTTAACAATTCACCCCTCCACTTT.

The V call is TRBV14, the J call TRBJ1-1; D uncertain. The CDR3 is 14 amino acids. Trimming took off 4 bases at V and 0 bases at J, with 9 bases between the two ends. In germline, CDR1 is SGHDN, CDR2 FVKESK. CDR3 nucleotides: TGTGCCAGCAGCCTACCGGGAATGAACACTGAAGCTTTCTTT. Its translation is CASSLPGMNTEAFF.

The J gene is TRBJ1-5, the V gene TRBV6-1; the D is unclear. Germline assignment: CDR1 MNHNS and CDR2 SASEGT. V lost 2 bases, J lost 0 bases, and 5 bases lay in between. This CDR3 spans 14 amino acids. In DNA form, the CDR3 reads TGTGCCAGCAGTGAAATTTATAGCAATCAGCCCCAGCATTTT. Translating it yields CASSEIYSNQPQHF.

This clone was observed a handful of times. CDR3: CASSLDQGRGETQYF. The CDR3 region has the DNA TGTGCCAGCAGCTTGGACCAGGGGAGGGGAGAGACCCAGTACTTC. The V gene is TRBV5-4, the J gene TRBJ2-5, with D possibly being TRBD2 (7 bases). The CDR3 contains 15 residues. The ends were cut back, 0 bases at V and 4 bases at J, with 13 bases in the middle. The germline V gene has CDR1 SGHNT and CDR2 YYREEE (reference sequence).

This chain links TRBV29-1 with TRBJ2-7; 7 bases agree with TRBD1. Trimming cost V 4 bases and J 1 base; bases outside gene matches: 7. CDR1 and CDR2 (germline): SQVTM, ANQGSEA. The CDR3 consists of 14 residues. The CDR3 DNA reads TGCAGCGTTGCCTCCCGACAGGGATCCTACGAGCAGTACTTC. This translates into CSVASRQGSYEQYF.

The V gene is TRBV5-5, the J gene TRBJ2-7; weak D call: TRBD1 (7 bases). The CDR3 sequence is 11 residues long. Looked up from germline, CDR1 is SGHKS and CDR2 is YYEKEE (reference sequence). The ends were cut back, 6 bases at V and 7 bases at J, with 11 bases in the middle. CDR3 loop: CASTRGDEQYF. CDR3 nucleotide sequence: TGTGCCAGCACCAGGGGGGATGAGCAGTACTTC.

The genes are TRBV6-5 and TRBJ1-4, with D perhaps TRBD1 (5 bases). This CDR3 contains 13 residues. Germline V gene sequence: CDR1 MNHEY, CDR2 SVGAGI. Trimming pared 6 bases from V and 4 bases from J, leaving 9 bases between. CDR3 coding DNA: TGTGCCAGCAGGACAGCCCATAATGAAAAACTGTTTTTT. It translates to CASRTAHNEKLFF.

Only one count was recorded for this clone. V usage is TRBV27 and J usage is TRBJ2-7, with D perhaps matching TRBD1 (6 bases). Germline V gene sequence: CDR1 MNHEY, CDR2 SMNVEV (reference sequence). Trimming removed 7 bases at V and 4 bases at J, with 14 bases between. The CDR3 is 13 residues long. CDR3 in DNA: TGTGCCAGCACAGACAGGAATAGTTACGAGCAGTACTTC. This encodes CASTDRNSYEQYF.

The chain combines TRBV14 with TRBJ1-2, with unresolved D. V lost 5 bases and J lost 0, with 10 bases in between. The CDR3 is 14 residues long. Germline CDR1 reads SGHDN; CDR2 reads FVKESK. CDR3 amino acids: CASSALTANYGYTF. CDR3 DNA sequence: TGTGCCAGCAGCGCCTTGACTGCTAACTATGGCTACACCTTC.

This clone was observed a few times. The chain employs TRBV6-5 and TRBJ1-3, with TRBD1 as a possible D gene (6 bases). The germline V and J ends were trimmed by 5 bases and 2 bases, with 10 bases remaining between them. CDR3 length: 14 residues. The germline V gene has CDR1 MNHEY and CDR2 SVGAGI. This CDR3 reads CASSRGTTGNTIYF. Here the CDR3 DNA reads TGTGCCAGCAGTCGAGGGACAACTGGAAACACCATATATTTT.

This clone was seen a handful of times. This chain connects TRBV24-1 to TRBJ2-7; 7 bases are a match to TRBD1. The CDR3 loop spans 12 amino acids. In germline, CDR1 is KGHDR, CDR2 SFDVKD. J gave up 6 bases and V 7 bases, and 5 bases lay outside the gene matches. The CDR3 protein is CATSLTGFEQYF. CDR3 nucleotide sequence: TGTGCCACCAGCCTGACAGGGTTCGAGCAGTACTTC.

J is TRBJ2-5 and V is TRBV5-1, with 8 bases matching TRBD2. There are 13 residues in the CDR3. Germline assignment: CDR1 SGHRS and CDR2 YFSETQ. The V and J ends lost 7 bases and 2 bases, in that order; junction bases with no gene match: 4. In DNA form, the CDR3 reads TGCGCCAGCTCGGGGGGGTATCAAGAGACCCAGTACTTC. It yields the protein CASSGGYQETQYF.

The chain links TRBV19 to TRBJ1-2; 12 bases match TRBD1. Per germline, CDR1 LNHDA and CDR2 SQIVND (reference sequence). J lost 6 bases, V lost 4 bases, and 6 bases had no gene match. The CDR3 length is 15 residues. CDR3 protein: CASSTPGQGADGYTF. CDR3 nucleotide sequence: TGTGCCAGTAGTACTCCGGGACAGGGGGCCGATGGCTACACCTTC.

This chain connects TRBV7-9 to TRBJ2-1; D is uncertain. Trimming pared 5 bases from V and 6 bases from J, leaving 8 bases between. This CDR3 has 12 residues. The germline V gene has CDR1 SEHNR and CDR2 FQNEAQ (reference sequence). CDR3 in amino acids: CASSPRPNEQFF. CDR3 in DNA: TGTGCCAGCAGCCCCCGTCCCAATGAGCAGTTCTTC.

J is TRBJ1-1 and V is TRBV5-4; tentatively, D is TRBD1 (6 bases). Per germline, CDR1 SGHNT and CDR2 YYREEE (reference sequence). With 4 bases removed from V and 6 bases from J, the gap between germline ends came to 13 bases. CDR3 length: 13 amino acids. CDR3 in DNA: TGTGCCAGCAGCCTGGGGGGCAGTTCTGAAGCTTTCTTT. Its protein is CASSLGGSSEAFF. Filled out from reference TRBV5-4 and TRBJ1-1, the complete variable domain reads ETGVTQSPTHLIKTRGQQVTLRCSSQSGHNTVSWYQQALGQGPQFIFQYYREEENGRGNFPPRFSGLQFPNYSSELNVNALELDDSALYLCASSLGGSSEAFFGQGTRLTVV.

V is TRBV5-1 and J is TRBJ1-6; 7 bases line up with TRBD1. Per germline, CDR1 SGHRS and CDR2 YFSETQ. V was pared by 2 bases and J by 5 bases, with 4 bases of the junction left unmatched. The CDR3 loop spans 15 amino acids. CDR3 amino acids: CASSFEQGNNSPLHF. Here the CDR3 DNA reads TGCGCCAGCAGCTTTGAACAGGGGAATAATTCACCCCTCCACTTT.